Shown below are 7 T cell receptor beta chains from a single sample sequenced in a study of T-cell reconstitution after alpha-beta-depleted transplantation in children listed by TCRdb under 2016. Library preparation was by PCR. The instrument was an Illumina HiSeq 2500. TCR libraries were prepared with molecular barcoding, using unique molecular identifiers to normalize TCRbeta repertoire quantification. TCRdb ran its own pipeline on the public reads, namely fastp trimming at Q25 and MiXCR clone calling, and kept in-frame beta chains. Records with the same CDR3 protein are collapsed into one entry carrying the most frequent genes and DNA. The sample yields more than 120,000 distinct CDR3 sequences; 8% to 10% were counted once. The ten largest account for around 18% of the sample. The treatment or condition label on this specimen signifies: allogeneic hematopoietic cell transplantation with graft depleted of TCRalphabeta T cells and CD19 B cells.

The sample in question was PBMCs, mostly from graft donor cells, obtained 180 days after TCRalphabeta/CD19-depleted stem cell transplant. The receptors shown here come from a female patient aged 2-15 years who had a stem cell transplant for congenital amegakaryocytic thrombocytopenia, so the T cells may come from the graft donor.

This clonotype was picked up a small number of times. The V gene is TRBV20-1, the J gene TRBJ2-3; TRBD2 aligns across 12 bases. The V and J ends lost 6 bases and 4 bases, in that order; junction bases with no gene match: 5. This CDR3 spans 14 amino acids. The germline V gene encodes CDR1 DFQATT and CDR2 SNEGSKA (reference sequence). CDR3 amino acids: CSAPTSGRPDTQYF. The CDR3 DNA reads TGCAGTGCCCCTACTAGCGGGAGGCCAGATACGCAGTATTTT.

This clonotype has ten or more counts. The chain employs TRBV2 and TRBJ1-1, with 9 bases identical to TRBD1. From germline, CDR1 is SNHLY and CDR2 FYNNEI. V trimming: 6 bases; J trimming: 7 bases; junction bases outside the gene matches: 3. This CDR3 contains 12 residues. The CDR3 DNA reads as TGTGCCAGCAGGGACAGGGGACTTGAAGCTTTCTTT. The encoded protein is CASRDRGLEAFF.

In its sample, this clonotype was seen many times. CDR3 nucleotide sequence: TGTGCCAGCAGCCCATGGACTACCTACGAGCAGTACTTC. Its translation is CASSPWTTYEQYF. The rearrangement uses TRBV14 and TRBJ2-7; a possible D gene is TRBD2 (6 bases). The V gene lost 4 bases and the J gene lost 2 bases, with 9 bases spanning the gap. CDR1 and CDR2 from the germline V gene are SGHDN and FVKESK. CDR3 size: 13 residues.

This clonotype was seen ten or more times. J is TRBJ2-7 and V is TRBV11-3; weak D call: TRBD2 (5 bases). The CDR3 runs to 14 residues. CDR1 is SGHNT, CDR2 YENEEA, per germline. V lost 0 bases and J lost 0, with 6 bases in between. CDR3 coding DNA: TGTGCCAGCAGCTTAGACGCGGGCTCCTACGAGCAGTACTTC. Amino acids: CASSLDAGSYEQYF.

The chain couples TRBV6-5 to TRBJ2-3, with TRBD2 identical over 10 bases. Germline CDR1 MNHEY, CDR2 SVGAGI. The CDR3 is 16 amino acids. The V and J ends lost 2 bases and 3 bases, in that order; junction bases with no gene match: 5. The CDR3 DNA follows: TGTGCCAGCAGTTACATAGCGGGGGGCCGGACAGATACGCAGTATTTT. It translates to CASSYIAGGRTDTQYF.

The chain links TRBV4-1 to TRBJ1-6, with D tentatively TRBD1 (5 bases). Germline lookup yields CDR1 MGHRA and CDR2 YSYEKL. The CDR3 covers 14 residues. V was clipped by 0 bases and J by 7 bases, with 7 bases between them. CDR3 nucleotide sequence: TGCGCCAGCAGCCAAGATCGGGGCAATTCACCCCTCCACTTT. It translates to CASSQDRGNSPLHF.

The chain carries TRBV28 and TRBJ1-5; D not certain. The germline V and J ends were trimmed by 5 bases and 6 bases, with 17 bases remaining between them. This CDR3 spans 15 amino acids. Germline loops: CDR1 MDHEN, CDR2 SYDVKM. In DNA form, the CDR3 reads TGTGCCAGCAGTCGCGTCCCGTGGGAGGGTCAGCCCCAGCATTTT. Translated: CASSRVPWEGQPQHF.